This T cell receptor (beta chain) was obtained from a study of blood T cell repertoires in COVID-19. The method was immunoSEQ multiplex PCR; TCRdb's version includes in-frame clones alone and lacks a portion of them. Found here are approximately 46,000 clones, 80% to 90% of them singletons; the top ten hold about 12%. This CDR3 contains 14 residues. Germline-derived CDR1 and CDR2 are LNHDA and SQIVND (reference sequence). The V and J ends lost 3 bases and 3 bases respectively, with 11 bases between them. The sample taken for sequencing was peripheral blood. The clonotype comes from a woman aged 70 to 79 in a cohort sampled during active COVID-19. This chain uses TRBV19 with TRBJ1-1, with D unclear. The CDR3 loop is CASSIGGVDTEAFF. In nucleotides, the CDR3 is TGTGCCAGTAGTATCGGCGGTGTAGACACTGAAGCTTTCTTT.